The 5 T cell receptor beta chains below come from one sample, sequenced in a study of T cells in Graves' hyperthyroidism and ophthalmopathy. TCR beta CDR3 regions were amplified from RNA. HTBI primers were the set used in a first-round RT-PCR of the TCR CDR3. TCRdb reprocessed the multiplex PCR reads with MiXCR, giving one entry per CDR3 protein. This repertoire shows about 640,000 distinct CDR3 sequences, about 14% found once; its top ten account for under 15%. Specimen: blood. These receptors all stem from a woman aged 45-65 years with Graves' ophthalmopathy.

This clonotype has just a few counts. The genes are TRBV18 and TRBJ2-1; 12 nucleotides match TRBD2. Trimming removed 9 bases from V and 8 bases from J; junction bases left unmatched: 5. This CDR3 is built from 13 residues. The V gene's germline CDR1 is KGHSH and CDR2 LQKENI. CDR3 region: CASLASGRDEQFF. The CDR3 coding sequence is TGTGCCAGTCTGGCTAGCGGGAGGGATGAGCAGTTCTTC.

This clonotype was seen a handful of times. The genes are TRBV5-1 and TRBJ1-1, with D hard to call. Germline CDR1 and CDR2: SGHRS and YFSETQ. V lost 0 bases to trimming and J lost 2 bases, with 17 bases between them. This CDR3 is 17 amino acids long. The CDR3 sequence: CASSLGPGLAVNTEAFF. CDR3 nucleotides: TGCGCCAGCAGCTTGGGTCCGGGTTTGGCGGTTAACACTGAAGCTTTCTTT.

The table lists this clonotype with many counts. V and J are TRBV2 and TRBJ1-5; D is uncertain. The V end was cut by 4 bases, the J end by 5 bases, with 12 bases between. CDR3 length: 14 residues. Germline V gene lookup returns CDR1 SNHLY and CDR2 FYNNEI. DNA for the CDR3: TGTGCCAGCAGTGGGCCTTTACCCCATCAGCCCCAGCATTTT. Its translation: CASSGPLPHQPQHF.

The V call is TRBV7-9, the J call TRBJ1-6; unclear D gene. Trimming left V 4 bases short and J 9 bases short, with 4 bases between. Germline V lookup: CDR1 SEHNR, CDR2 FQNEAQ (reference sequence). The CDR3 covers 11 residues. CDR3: CASSSGSPLHF. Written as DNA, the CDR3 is TGTGCCAGCAGCTCTGGTTCACCCCTCCACTTT.

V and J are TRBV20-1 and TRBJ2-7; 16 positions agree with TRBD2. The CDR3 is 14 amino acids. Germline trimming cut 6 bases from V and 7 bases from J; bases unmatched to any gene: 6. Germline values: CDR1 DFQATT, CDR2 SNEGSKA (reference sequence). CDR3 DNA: TGCAGTGCGGGGACTAGCGGGAGGGCGGGTGAGCAGTACTTC. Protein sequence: CSAGTSGRAGEQYF.